The subject of this entry is one T cell receptor (beta chain). Repertoires were generated with immunoSEQ multiplex PCR, while TCRdb's copy carries only in-frame clones and drops some. The sample shows about 150,000 clones, about 79% of them seen only once. The sample belongs to a study of blood T cell repertoires in COVID-19. Study at large: From the United States, Italy and Spain came samples of acute and convalescent COVID-19. Sources were T cells, B-cell-depleted T cells, or PBMCs; the material itself was cDNA or gDNA.

Per germline, CDR1 LNHDA and CDR2 SQIVND (reference sequence). This CDR3 is built from 13 residues. Trimming stripped 3 bases from V and 7 bases from J, with 9 bases between. The sequenced material came from peripheral blood. J is TRBJ1-4 and V is TRBV19, with a tentative D call TRBD1 (5 bases). The sequence derives from a woman aged 45-60 years with acute or convalescent COVID-19. The CDR3: CASSMSRVEKLFF. The DNA of the CDR3 is TGTGCCAGTAGTATGAGCAGGGTTGAAAAACTGTTTTTT.